This T cell receptor beta chain was sequenced for a study of identical twins. In this sample, this clonotype turned up once. Its antigen remains unknown. Study-level results: Twins shared out-of-frame alpha sequences with excess low generation probability.

TCRdb recomputed calls from the 5' RACE reads with MiXCR, one row per CDR3 protein. Of approximately 350,000 distinct CDR3 sequences listed, approximately 13% are singletons. This CDR3 spans 24 amino acids. The ends lost 6 bases at V and 3 bases at J; junction bases unmatched: 29. Looked up from germline, CDR1 is SGDLS and CDR2 is YYNGEE. This same sample was also part of a study on yellow fever vaccine responses in identical twins.

This clonotype was sampled from a woman aged 18-35 years in good health. Material: CD8+ T cells sorted from blood. The rearrangement joins TRBV9 to TRBJ2-3; 15 bases fit TRBD2. CDR3 in DNA: TGTGCCAGCACCGGGACTAGCGGGGGGCAAACCGGATACTTTAGCCTAGCACCGACAGATACGCAGTATTTT. The encoded protein is CASTGTSGGQTGYFSLAPTDTQYF.